What follows describes a single TCR beta chain. Measured with immunoSEQ multiplex PCR; TCRdb has only the in-frame clones, and not every one. The data hold roughly 13,000 clones, with 86% observed a single time. This sample is part of a study of blood T cell repertoires in COVID-19. The wider study: T cells, B-cell-depleted T cells, or PBMCs supplied cDNA or gDNA.

Germline assignment: CDR1 DFQATT and CDR2 SNEGSKA (reference sequence). V shed 3 bases and J 5 bases; nucleotides not matched to a gene: 5. The CDR3 extends over 14 amino acids. The source is a man older than 75 with acute or convalescent COVID-19. Sequencing was done on a sample of peripheral blood. V usage is TRBV20-1 and J usage is TRBJ2-7, with TRBD1 matching over 12 bases. The CDR3: CSASRDRGRNEQYF. The CDR3, as DNA: TGCAGTGCTAGTCGGGACAGGGGGCGCAACGAGCAGTACTTC.